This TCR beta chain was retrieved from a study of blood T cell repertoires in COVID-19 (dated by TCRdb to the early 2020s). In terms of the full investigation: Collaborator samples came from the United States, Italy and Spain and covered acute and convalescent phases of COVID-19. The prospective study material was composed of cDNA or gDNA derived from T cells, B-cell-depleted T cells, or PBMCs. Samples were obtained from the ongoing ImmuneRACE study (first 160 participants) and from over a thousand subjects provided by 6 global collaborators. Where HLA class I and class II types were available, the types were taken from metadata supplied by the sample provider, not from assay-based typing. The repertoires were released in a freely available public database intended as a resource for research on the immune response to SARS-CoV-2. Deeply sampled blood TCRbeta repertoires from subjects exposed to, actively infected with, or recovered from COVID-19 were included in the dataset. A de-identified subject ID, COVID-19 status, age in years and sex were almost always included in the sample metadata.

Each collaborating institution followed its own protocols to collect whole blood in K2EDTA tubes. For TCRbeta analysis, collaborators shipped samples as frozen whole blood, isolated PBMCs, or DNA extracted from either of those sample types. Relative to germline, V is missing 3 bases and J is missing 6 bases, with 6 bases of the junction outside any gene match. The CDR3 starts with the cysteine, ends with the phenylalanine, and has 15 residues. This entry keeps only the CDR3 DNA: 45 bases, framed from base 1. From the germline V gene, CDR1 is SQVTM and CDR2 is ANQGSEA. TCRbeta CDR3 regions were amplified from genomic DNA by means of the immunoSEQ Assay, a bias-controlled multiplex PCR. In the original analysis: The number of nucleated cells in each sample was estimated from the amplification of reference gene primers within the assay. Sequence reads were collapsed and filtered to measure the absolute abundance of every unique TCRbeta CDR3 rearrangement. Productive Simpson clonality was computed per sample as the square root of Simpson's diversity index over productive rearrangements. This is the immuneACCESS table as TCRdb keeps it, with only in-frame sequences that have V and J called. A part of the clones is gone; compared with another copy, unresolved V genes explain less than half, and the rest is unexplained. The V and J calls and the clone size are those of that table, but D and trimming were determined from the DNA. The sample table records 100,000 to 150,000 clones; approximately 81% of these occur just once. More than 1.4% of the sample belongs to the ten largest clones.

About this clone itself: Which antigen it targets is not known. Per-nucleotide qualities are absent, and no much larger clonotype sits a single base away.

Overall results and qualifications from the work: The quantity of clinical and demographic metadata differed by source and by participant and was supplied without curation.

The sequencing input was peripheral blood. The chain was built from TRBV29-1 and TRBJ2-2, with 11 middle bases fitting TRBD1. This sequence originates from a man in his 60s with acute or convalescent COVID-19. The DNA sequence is TGCAGCGTTGAGGCCGGGACAGGGGGTCCCGGGGAGCTGTTTTTT. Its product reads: CSVEAGTGGPGELFF.